One T cell receptor (beta chain) is described in this entry. The target antigen is unknown. This record comes from a study of T cell responses to AZD1222 COVID-19 vaccine. Study-wide results and limits: Increased Spike-specific TCR breadth and depth were observed after two AZD1222 doses. Within unmutated variant regions lay the reported targets of nearly half of spike-specific TCRs.

Germline-derived CDR1 and CDR2 are MNHEY and SMNVEV (reference sequence). V was cut by 3 bases and J by 0 bases, with 14 bases left in between. The length of the CDR3 is 16 residues. Clones were sequenced by immunoSEQ multiplex PCR, and TCRdb holds only the in-frame ones, with some missing. Of roughly 80,000 clones detected, 70% to 90% appear once; the ten largest clones hold 5.7%. The TCR was taken from an adult in good health. This chain connects TRBV27 to TRBJ1-1; TRBD1 might be the D (6 bases). This material consisted of peripheral blood, taken on day 0 of AZD1222 vaccination. The CDR3 region has the DNA TGTGCCAGCAGTTTTTTTCGAGGGGGGGTGAACACTGAAGCTTTCTTT. Protein sequence: CASSFFRGGVNTEAFF.